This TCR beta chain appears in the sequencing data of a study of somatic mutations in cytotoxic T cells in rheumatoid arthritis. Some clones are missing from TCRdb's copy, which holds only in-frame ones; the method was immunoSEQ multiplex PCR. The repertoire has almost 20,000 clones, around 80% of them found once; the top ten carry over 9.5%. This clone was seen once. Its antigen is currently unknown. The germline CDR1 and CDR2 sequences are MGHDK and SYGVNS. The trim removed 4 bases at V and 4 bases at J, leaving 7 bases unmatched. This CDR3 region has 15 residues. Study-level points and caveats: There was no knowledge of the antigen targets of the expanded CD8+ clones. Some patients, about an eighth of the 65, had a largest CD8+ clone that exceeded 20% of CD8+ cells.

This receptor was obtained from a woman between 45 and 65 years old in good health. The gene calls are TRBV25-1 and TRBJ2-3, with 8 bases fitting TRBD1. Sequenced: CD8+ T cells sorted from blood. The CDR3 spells CASSGDRGPADTQYF. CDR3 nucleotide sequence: TGTGCCAGCAGTGGAGACAGGGGCCCCGCAGATACGCAGTATTTT.